This T cell receptor beta chain was observed in a study of T cells in Graves' hyperthyroidism and ophthalmopathy. Germline CDR1 GTSNPN, CDR2 SVGIG (reference sequence). The germline V and J ends were trimmed by 3 bases and 0 bases, with 7 bases remaining between them. The CDR3 length is 13 residues. This clonotype was detected only a few times. Researchers defined stable Graves' hyperthyroidism as no ophthalmopathy progression within 18 months. Pregnant or lactating patients were excluded, as were those with uncontrolled infection or other autoimmune disease. Diagnosing involved the use of clinical symptoms, serum thyroxine and TRAb, thyroid ultrasound and orbital computed tomography. The PBMCs were taken from about 10 ml of fresh peripheral blood. It was RNA transcripts that yielded the amplified TCR beta CDR3 regions. Researchers ran a first-round RT-PCR on the TCR CDR3 using the HTBI primer set. TCRdb recomputed calls from the multiplex PCR reads with MiXCR, one row per CDR3 protein. The sample shows around 690,000 distinct CDR3 sequences, roughly a sixth of them seen only once.

The sequence came from a man aged 45-65 years with Graves' hyperthyroidism. This chain uses TRBV30 with TRBJ2-3; D remains ambiguous. Sequencing was done on a sample of blood. In nucleotides, the CDR3 is TGTGCCTGGAGGGGGATGAGCACAGATACGCAGTATTTT. Its translation is CAWRGMSTDTQYF.